This T cell receptor (beta chain) was identified during a study of T cell responses to AZD1222 COVID-19 vaccine. This CDR3 region has 13 residues. CDR1 is SGDLS, CDR2 YYNGEE, per germline. The germline V and J ends were trimmed by 3 bases and 5 bases, with 10 bases remaining between them. Comment on this clone: Its matching antigen is unknown.

The data were produced by immunoSEQ multiplex PCR, yet TCRdb's version contains in-frame clones alone and is incomplete. The sample lists about 130,000 clones, over 90% occurring once. Study-level findings and limits: After two AZD1222 doses, spike-specific TCR breadth and depth rose versus day 0. Vaccine-associated CD4 TCRs spanned spike, dominant at 160-218 and 743-854. The study sampled repertoires only after the peak T cell response. Nearly half of spike-specific TCRs reportedly target unmutated variant regions.

The TCR sequence derives from an adult in good health. Specimen: peripheral blood, collected on day 0 of AZD1222 vaccination. This chain joins TRBV9 and TRBJ2-3, with D perhaps matching TRBD2 (6 bases). The CDR3 DNA reads as TGTGCCAGCAGCGCCGGGGGACTAGATACGCAGTATTTT. Amino acid sequence: CASSAGGLDTQYF. The full variable domain, its missing parts supplied by reference TRBV9 and TRBJ2-3, is DSGVTQTPKHLITATGQRVTLRCSPRSGDLSVYWYQQSLDQGLQFLIQYYNGEERAKGNILERFSAQQFPDLHSELNLSSLELGDSALYFCASSAGGLDTQYFGPGTRLTVL.